This TCR beta chain was sequenced during a study of CD8+CD57+ T cells in acquired aplastic anemia. Overall study: Average DNA yield from sorted CD4+ and CD8+ cells was around 3.2 ug.

It was genomic DNA that served as the template for profiling TCR beta VDJ and CDR3. TCRdb itself ran the reads through MiXCR, one entry per CDR3 protein. Seen here are about 120,000 distinct CDR3 sequences, about 50% observed once, and the top ten hold roughly 30%. Patients included in sequencing had previously demonstrated CD8+CD57+ cell expansion by flow cytometry. The cohort consisted entirely of patients having severe acquired aplastic anemia. Among the patients, none had received any therapy at the time of blood sampling. The source material was sorted CD4+, CD8+, or CD8+CD57+ T cells (not recorded which) from PBMCs. This TCR was sampled from a human donor with aplastic anemia.

In DNA, the CDR3 is TGTGCCAGCAGCTTAGGTGGGGGGGTATCAGAGACCCAGTACTTC. Protein product: CASSLGGGVSETQYF. This rearrangement joins TRBV7-2 to TRBJ2-5, with 7 bases lining up with TRBD2. Germline loops: CDR1 SGHTA, CDR2 FQGNSA. J was trimmed by 4 bases and V by 1 base; bases with no gene match: 6. The CDR3 consists of 15 residues.